The T cell receptor beta chain under discussion was sequenced for a study of cytomegalovirus exposure and HLA in healthy donors. A remark on this clone: Its antigen is unknown.

This CDR3 contains 16 residues. Germline V CDR1 and CDR2: MNHNY, SVGAGI (reference sequence). V shed 4 bases and J 3 bases; nucleotides not matched to a gene: 10. Study-level findings and limits: It emerged from a later analysis that several of the most significant clusters appeared to be linked to common viral pathogens. Data from an earlier analysis indicated that most TCR beta V segments were productive either about 87% or about 30% of the time.

The PCR contained 60 Vbeta and 13 Jbeta primers. Measured with immunoSEQ multiplex PCR; TCRdb has only the in-frame clones, and not every one. The sample consists of some 130,000 clones, over 60% of them appearing once. This TCR derives from a woman aged 25 to 39 in good health and CMV-seropositive. The gene calls are TRBV6-6 and TRBJ2-5; 8 positions match TRBD2. Sequencing used PBMCs. CDR3 sequence reads: CASSSNAGGLEETQYF. CDR3 nucleotides: TGTGCCAGCAGTTCCAACGCGGGGGGCTTAGAAGAGACCCAGTACTTC.